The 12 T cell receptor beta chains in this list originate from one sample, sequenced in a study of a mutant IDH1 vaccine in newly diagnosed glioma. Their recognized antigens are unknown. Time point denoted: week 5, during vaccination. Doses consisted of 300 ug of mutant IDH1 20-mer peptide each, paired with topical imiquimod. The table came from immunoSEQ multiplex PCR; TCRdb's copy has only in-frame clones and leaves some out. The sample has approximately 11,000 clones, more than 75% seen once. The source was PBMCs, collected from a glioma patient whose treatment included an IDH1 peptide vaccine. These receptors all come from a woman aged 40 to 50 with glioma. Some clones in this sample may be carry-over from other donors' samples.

The CDR3 is CATSRDSGTDTQYF. The CDR3 nucleotides are TGTGCCACCAGCAGAGACAGCGGGACAGATACGCAGTATTTT. The chain has TRBV15 and TRBJ2-3; D is possibly TRBD2 (6 bases). Germline CDR1 is LNHNV and CDR2 is YYDKDF (reference sequence). The CDR3 consists of 14 residues. The V end lost 0 bases, the J end lost 3 bases, and 7 bases lay between the germline ends. Combining the CDR3 with reference TRBV15 and TRBJ2-3 gives the whole variable domain DAMVIQNPRYQVTQFGKPVTLSCSQTLNHNVMYWYQQKSSQAPKLLFHYYDKDFNNEADTPDNFQSRRPNTSFCFLDIRSPGLGDTAMYLCATSRDSGTDTQYFGPGTRLTVL.

The CDR3 region is CASSLDRNTEAFF. For the CDR3, the DNA is TGTGCCAGCAGCTTAGACAGGAACACTGAAGCTTTCTTT. This chain connects TRBV11-3 to TRBJ1-1; D is ambiguous. Germline loops: CDR1 SGHNT, CDR2 YENEEA. The CDR3 is 13 amino acids. V was trimmed by 0 bases and J by 1 base, leaving 3 bases between them. The entire variable domain, with the rest obtained from reference TRBV11-3 and TRBJ1-1, is as follows: EAGVVQSPRYKIIEKKQPVAFWCNPISGHNTLYWYLQNLGQGPELLIRYENEEAVDDSQLPKDRFSAERLKGVDSTLKIQPAELGDSAVYLCASSLDRNTEAFFGQGTRLTVV.

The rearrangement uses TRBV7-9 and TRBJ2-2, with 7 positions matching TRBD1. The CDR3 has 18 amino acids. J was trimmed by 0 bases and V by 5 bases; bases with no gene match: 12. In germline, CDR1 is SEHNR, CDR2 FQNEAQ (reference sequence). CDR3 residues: CASSPQRGGASNTGELFF. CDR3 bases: TGTGCCAGCAGCCCCCAGCGAGGGGGCGCCTCGAACACCGGGGAGCTGTTTTTT.

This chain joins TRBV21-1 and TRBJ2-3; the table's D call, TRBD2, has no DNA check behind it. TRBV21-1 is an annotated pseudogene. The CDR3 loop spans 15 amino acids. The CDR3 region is CASSISGSSTDTQYF. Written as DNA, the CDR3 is TGTGCCAGCAGCATTAGCGGGAGTAGCACAGATACGCAGTATTTT.

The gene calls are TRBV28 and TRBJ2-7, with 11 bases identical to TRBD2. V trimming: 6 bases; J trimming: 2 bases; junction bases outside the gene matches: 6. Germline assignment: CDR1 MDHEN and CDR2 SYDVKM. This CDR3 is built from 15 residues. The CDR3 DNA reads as TGTGCCAGCAGCTATTTAGCGGGAGGGCCCTACGAGCAGTACTTC. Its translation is CASSYLAGGPYEQYF.

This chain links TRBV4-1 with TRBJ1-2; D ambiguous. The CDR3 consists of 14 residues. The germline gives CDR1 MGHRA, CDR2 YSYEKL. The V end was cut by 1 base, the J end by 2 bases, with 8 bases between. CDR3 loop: CASSQVGGNYGYTF. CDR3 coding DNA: TGCGCCAGCAGCCAAGTCGGCGGGAACTATGGCTACACCTTC.

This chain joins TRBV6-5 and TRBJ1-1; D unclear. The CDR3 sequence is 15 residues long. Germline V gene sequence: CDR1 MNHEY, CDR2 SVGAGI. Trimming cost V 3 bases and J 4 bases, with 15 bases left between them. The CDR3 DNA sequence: TGTGCCAGCAGTTATTACGGAGGGAGCGGCACTGAAGCTTTCTTT. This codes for CASSYYGGSGTEAFF.

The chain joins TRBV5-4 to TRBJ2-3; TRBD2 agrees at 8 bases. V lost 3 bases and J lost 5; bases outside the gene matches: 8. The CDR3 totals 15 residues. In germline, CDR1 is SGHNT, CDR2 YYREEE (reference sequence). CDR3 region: CASSSPGLVGDTQYF. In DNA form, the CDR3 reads TGTGCCAGCAGCTCGCCGGGACTAGTGGGAGATACGCAGTATTTT. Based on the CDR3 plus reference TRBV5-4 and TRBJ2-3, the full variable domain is ETGVTQSPTHLIKTRGQQVTLRCSSQSGHNTVSWYQQALGQGPQFIFQYYREEENGRGNFPPRFSGLQFPNYSSELNVNALELDDSALYLCASSSPGLVGDTQYFGPGTRLTVL.

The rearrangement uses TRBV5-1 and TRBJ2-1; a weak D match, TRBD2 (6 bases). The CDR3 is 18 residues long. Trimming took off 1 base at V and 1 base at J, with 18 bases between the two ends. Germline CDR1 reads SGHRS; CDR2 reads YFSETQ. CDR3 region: CASSLSQGGEGSYNEQFF. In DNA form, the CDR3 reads TGCGCCAGCAGCTTGTCTCAGGGAGGAGAGGGGTCCTACAATGAGCAGTTCTTC.

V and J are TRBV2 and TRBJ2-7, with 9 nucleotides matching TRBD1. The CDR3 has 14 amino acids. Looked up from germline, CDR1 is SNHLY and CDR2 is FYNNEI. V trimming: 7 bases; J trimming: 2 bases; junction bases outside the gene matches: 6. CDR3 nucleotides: TGTGCCAGCACCAGACAGGGGGGGCCCTACGAGCAGTACTTC. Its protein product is CASTRQGGPYEQYF.

CDR3 DNA: TGTGCCAGCAGTCTCGAGGCTAGCGGGTACAATGAGCAGTTCTTC. Translating it yields CASSLEASGYNEQFF. V is TRBV5-4 and J is TRBJ2-1; 8 bases are shared with TRBD2. The CDR3 length is 15 residues. V lost 5 bases to trimming and J lost 4 bases; unmatched junction nucleotides: 8. Looked up from germline, CDR1 is SGHNT and CDR2 is YYREEE (reference sequence).

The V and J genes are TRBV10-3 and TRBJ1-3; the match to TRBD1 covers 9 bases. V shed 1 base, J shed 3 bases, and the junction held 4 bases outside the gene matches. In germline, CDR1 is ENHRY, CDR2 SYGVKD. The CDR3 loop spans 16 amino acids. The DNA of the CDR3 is TGTGCCATCAGTGAGTTTGGGACAGGGTATGGAAACACCATATATTTT. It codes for CAISEFGTGYGNTIYF.